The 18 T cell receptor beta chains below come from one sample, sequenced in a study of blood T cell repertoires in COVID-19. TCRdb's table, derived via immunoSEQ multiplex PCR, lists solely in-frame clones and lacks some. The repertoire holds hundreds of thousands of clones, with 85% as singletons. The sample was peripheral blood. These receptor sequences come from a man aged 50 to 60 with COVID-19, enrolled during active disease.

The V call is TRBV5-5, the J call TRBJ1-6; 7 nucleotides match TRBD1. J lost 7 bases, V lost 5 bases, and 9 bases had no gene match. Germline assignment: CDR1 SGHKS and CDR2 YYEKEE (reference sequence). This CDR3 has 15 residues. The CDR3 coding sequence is TGTGCCAGCAGACCGACGGGACAGACAAATTCACCCCTCCACTTT. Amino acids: CASRPTGQTNSPLHF.

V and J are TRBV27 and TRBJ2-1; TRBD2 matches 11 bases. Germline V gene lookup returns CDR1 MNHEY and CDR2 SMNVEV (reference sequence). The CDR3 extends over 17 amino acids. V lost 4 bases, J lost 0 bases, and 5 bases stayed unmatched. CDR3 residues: CASSSPGTSGSYNEQFF. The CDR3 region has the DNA TGTGCCAGCAGTTCACCCGGGACTAGCGGCTCCTACAATGAGCAGTTCTTC.

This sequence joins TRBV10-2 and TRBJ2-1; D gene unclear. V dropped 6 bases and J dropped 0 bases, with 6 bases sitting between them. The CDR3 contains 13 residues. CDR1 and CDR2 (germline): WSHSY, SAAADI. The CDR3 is CASRGGSYNEQFF. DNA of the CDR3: TGCGCCAGCAGAGGCGGCTCCTACAATGAGCAGTTCTTC.

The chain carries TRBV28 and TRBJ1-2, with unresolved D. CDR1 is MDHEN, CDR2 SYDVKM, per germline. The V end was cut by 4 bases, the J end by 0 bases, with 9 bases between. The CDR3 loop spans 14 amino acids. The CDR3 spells CASSSTVSNYGYTF. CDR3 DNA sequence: TGTGCCAGCAGTTCAACGGTGTCTAACTATGGCTACACCTTC.

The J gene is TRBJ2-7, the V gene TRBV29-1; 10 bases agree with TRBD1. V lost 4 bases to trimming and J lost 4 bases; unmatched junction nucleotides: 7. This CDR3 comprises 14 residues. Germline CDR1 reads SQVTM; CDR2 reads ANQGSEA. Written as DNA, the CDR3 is TGCAGCGTTGCCCGGACAGGGGGGGTTTACGAGCAGTACTTC. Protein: CSVARTGGVYEQYF.

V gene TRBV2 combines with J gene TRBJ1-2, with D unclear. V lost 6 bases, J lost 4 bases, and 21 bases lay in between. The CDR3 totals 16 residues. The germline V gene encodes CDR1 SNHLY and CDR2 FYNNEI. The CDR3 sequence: CASSNFPARAVYGYTF. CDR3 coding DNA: TGTGCCAGCAGCAACTTTCCCGCGAGGGCGGTCTATGGCTACACCTTC.

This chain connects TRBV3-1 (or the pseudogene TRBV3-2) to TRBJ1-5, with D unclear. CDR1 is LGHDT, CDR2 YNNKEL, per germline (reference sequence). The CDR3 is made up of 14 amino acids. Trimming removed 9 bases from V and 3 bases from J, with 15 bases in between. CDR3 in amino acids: CASHQPGSNQPQHF. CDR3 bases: TGTGCCAGTCATCAACCGGGGTCCAATCAGCCCCAGCATTTT.

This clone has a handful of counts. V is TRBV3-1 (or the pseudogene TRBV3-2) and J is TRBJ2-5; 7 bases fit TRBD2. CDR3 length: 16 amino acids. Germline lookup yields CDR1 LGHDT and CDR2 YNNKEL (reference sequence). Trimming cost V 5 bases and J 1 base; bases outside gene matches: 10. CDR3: CASSTQGRTSQETQYF. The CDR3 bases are TGTGCCAGCAGCACTCAAGGGCGGACTAGCCAAGAGACCCAGTACTTC.

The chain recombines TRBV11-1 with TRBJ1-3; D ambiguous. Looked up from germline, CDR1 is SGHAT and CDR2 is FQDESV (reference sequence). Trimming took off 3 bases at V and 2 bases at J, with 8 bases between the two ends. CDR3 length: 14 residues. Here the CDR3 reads CASSLARPGNTIYF. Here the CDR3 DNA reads TGTGCCAGCAGCTTGGCCAGGCCTGGAAACACCATATATTTT.

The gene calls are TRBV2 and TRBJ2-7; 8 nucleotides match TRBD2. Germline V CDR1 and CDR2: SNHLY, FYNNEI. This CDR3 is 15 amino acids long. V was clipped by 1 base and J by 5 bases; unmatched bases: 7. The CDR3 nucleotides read TGTGCCAGCAGTGAAGATCGGCGGGGGGCCCACGAGCAGTACTTC. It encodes CASSEDRRGAHEQYF.

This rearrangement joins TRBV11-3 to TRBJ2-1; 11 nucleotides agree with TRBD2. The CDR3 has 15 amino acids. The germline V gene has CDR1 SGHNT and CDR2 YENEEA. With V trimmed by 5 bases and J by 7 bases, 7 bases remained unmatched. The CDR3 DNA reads TGTGCCAGCAGCACGACTAGCGGGGTCTCGAATGAGCAGTTCTTC. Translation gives CASSTTSGVSNEQFF.

The CDR3 reads CASSVRVSSYEQYF. The CDR3 region has the DNA TGTGCCAGCAGTGTCCGGGTCTCCTCCTACGAGCAGTACTTC. V gene TRBV27 combines with J gene TRBJ2-7; D remains ambiguous. The CDR3 has 14 residues. Trimming stripped 5 bases from V and 0 bases from J, with 11 bases between. Germline assignment: CDR1 MNHEY and CDR2 SMNVEV (reference sequence).

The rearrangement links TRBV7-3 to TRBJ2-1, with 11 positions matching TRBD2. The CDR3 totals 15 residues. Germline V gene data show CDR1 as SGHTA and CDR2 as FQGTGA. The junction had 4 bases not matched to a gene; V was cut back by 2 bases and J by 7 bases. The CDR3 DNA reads TGTGCCAGCAGCTTATTAGCGGGGGGGTGGAATGAGCAGTTCTTC. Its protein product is CASSLLAGGWNEQFF.

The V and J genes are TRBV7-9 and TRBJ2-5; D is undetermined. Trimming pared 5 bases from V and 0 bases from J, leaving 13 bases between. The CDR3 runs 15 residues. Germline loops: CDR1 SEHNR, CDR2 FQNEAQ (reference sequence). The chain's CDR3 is CASSPNRVHQETQYF. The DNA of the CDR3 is TGTGCCAGCAGCCCGAACCGGGTCCACCAAGAGACCCAGTACTTC.

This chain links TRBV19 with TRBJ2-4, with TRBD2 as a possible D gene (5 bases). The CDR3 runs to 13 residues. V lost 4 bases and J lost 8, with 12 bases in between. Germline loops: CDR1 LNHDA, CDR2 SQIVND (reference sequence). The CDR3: CASSNRGSDIQYF. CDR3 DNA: TGTGCCAGTAGTAACCGAGGGTCGGACATTCAGTACTTC.

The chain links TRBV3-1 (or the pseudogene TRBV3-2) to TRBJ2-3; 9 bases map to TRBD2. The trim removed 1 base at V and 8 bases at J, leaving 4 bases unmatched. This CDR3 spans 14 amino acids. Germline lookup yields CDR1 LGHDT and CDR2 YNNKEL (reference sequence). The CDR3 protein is CASSQGTSDGTQYF. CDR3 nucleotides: TGTGCCAGCAGCCAAGGGACTAGCGACGGTACGCAGTATTTT.

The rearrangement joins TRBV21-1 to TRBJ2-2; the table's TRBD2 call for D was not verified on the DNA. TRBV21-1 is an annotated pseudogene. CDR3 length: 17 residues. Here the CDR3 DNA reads TGTGCCAGACATTCCCCTAGCGGGGGTCCCTTCACCGGGGAGCTGTTTTTT. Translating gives CARHSPSGGPFTGELFF.

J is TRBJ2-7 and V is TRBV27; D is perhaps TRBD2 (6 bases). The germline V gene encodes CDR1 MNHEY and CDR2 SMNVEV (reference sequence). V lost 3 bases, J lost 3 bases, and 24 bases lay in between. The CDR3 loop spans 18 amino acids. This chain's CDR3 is CASSLRRASNTGVYEQYF. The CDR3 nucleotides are TGTGCCAGCAGTTTGAGGCGCGCATCTAATACGGGGGTCTACGAGCAGTACTTC.